The entry below describes one TCR beta chain. This entry is derived from a study of blood T cell repertoires in COVID-19. At the level of the study: The United States, Italy and Spain provided the acute and convalescent COVID-19 samples. T cells, B-cell-depleted T cells, or PBMCs supplied cDNA or gDNA.

Per the original data handling: Counts of nucleated cells, estimated from reference gene primer amplification, were obtained. The assay was immunoSEQ multiplex PCR, and TCRdb's table has in-frame clones only and misses some. From that table come the V and J calls and clone size; the DNA was used to work out D and trimming. The sample carries approximately 80,000 clones, more than 60% recorded once. CDR1 and CDR2 from the germline V gene are SGDLS and YYNGEE. The CDR3 covers 14 residues. J was trimmed by 6 bases and V by 4 bases; bases with no gene match: 6. V and J are TRBV9 and TRBJ2-1; TRBD2 matches at 8 bases. Material: peripheral blood. The sequence derives from a human donor in a cohort sampled during active COVID-19. The CDR3 DNA reads TGTGCCAGCAGCTTGAGCGGGAGTGGCAATGAGCAGTTCTTC. Amino acid sequence: CASSLSGSGNEQFF. The complete variable domain, with remaining parts taken from reference TRBV9 and TRBJ2-1, reads DSGVTQTPKHLITATGQRVTLRCSPRSGDLSVYWYQQSLDQGLQFLIQYYNGEERAKGNILERFSAQQFPDLHSELNLSSLELGDSALYFCASSLSGSGNEQFFGPGTRLTVL.